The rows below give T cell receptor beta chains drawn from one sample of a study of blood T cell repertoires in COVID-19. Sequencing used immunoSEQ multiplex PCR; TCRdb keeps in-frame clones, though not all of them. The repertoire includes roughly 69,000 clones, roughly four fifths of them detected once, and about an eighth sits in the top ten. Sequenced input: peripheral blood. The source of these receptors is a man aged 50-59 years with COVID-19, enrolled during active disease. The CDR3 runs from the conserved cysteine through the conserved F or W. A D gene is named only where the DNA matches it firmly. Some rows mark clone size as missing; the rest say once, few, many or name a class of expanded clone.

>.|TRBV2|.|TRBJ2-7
CASSDEAGDTYEQYF
TGTGCCAGCAGTGACGAGGCGGGGGACACATACGAGCAGTACTTC
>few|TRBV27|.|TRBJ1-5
CASKTTRGNQPQHF
TGTGCCAGCAAAACCACCAGGGGCAATCAGCCCCAGCATTTT
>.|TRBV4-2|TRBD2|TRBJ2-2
CASSLARIAGNTGELFF
TGTGCCAGCAGCCTAGCCCGGATAGCGGGTAACACCGGGGAGCTGTTTTTT
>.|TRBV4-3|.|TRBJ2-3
CASSQDVYGVIGTDTQYF
TGCGCCAGCAGCCAAGACGTATACGGAGTGATTGGCACAGATACGCAGTATTTT
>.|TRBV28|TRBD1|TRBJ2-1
CASSLRGSWGDRGYNEQFF
TGTGCCAGCAGTTTAAGAGGGAGCTGGGGGGACAGGGGATACAATGAGCAGTTCTTC
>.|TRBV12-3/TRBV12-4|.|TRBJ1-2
CASSRTGGYTF
TGTGCCAGCAGTAGAACAGGGGGCTACACCTTC
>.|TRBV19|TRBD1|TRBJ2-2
CASTPGQGAFTGELFF
TGTGCCAGTACCCCGGGACAGGGGGCATTCACCGGGGAGCTGTTTTTT
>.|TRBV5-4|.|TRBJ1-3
CASSLGMSKAGNTIYF
TGTGCCAGCAGCTTGGGAATGAGTAAAGCTGGAAACACCATATATTTT
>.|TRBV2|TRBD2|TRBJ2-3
CASSAQGGGARDTQYF
TGTGCCAGCAGTGCCCAGGGCGGGGGGGCTCGAGATACGCAGTATTTT
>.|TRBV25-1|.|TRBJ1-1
CASSDQGLNTEAFF
TGTGCCAGCAGTGACCAGGGGTTAAACACTGAAGCTTTCTTT
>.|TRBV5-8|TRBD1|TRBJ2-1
CASSWGQGVRNEQFF
TGTGCCAGCAGCTGGGGACAGGGGGTTAGGAATGAGCAGTTCTTC
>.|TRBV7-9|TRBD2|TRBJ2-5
CASSLAGAGGPPKGQYF
TGTGCCAGCAGCTTAGCTGGAGCGGGGGGCCCTCCAAAGGGCCAGTACTTC
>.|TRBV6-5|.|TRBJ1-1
CASSSEGRRGTEAFF
TGTGCCAGCAGCTCCGAGGGACGGCGGGGAACTGAAGCTTTCTTT
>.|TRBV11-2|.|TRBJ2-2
CASSLSVGGTGELFF
TGTGCCAGCAGCTTAAGTGTGGGGGGCACCGGGGAGCTGTTTTTT
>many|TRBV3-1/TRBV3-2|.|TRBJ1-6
CASSPRLGQNTIHNSPLHF
TGTGCCAGCAGCCCCCGACTGGGGCAAAACACAATTCATAATTCACCCCTCCACTTT
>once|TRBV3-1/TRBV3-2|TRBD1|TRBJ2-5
CASSQDQTGEETQYF
TGTGCCAGCAGCCAAGACCAGACAGGGGAAGAGACCCAGTACTTC
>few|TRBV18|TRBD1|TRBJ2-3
CASSGGQGGSDTQYF
TGTGCCAGCTCCGGGGGACAGGGCGGATCAGATACGCAGTATTTT
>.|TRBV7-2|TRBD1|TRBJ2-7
CASSGQGYEQYF
TGTGCCAGCAGTGGACAGGGCTACGAGCAGTACTTC
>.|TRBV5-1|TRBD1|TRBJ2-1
CASSIRTGRYNEQFF
TGCGCCAGCAGCATCCGGACAGGGAGATACAATGAGCAGTTCTTC
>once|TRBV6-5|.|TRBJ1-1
CASSYVAGTEAFF
TGTGCCAGCAGTTACGTTGCGGGCACTGAAGCTTTCTTT
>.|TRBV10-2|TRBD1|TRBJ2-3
CASRGTGTGPTDTQYF
TGCGCCAGCAGGGGAACCGGGACAGGGCCCACAGATACGCAGTATTTT
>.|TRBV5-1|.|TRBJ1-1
CASSSGLNTEAFF
TGCGCCAGCAGCTCGGGATTGAACACTGAAGCTTTCTTT
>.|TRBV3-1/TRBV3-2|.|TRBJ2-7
CASSLDTLSYEQYF
TGTGCCAGCAGCCTTGACACCCTCTCCTACGAGCAGTACTTC
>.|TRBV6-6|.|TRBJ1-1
CASSYSYLQKAFF
TGTGCCAGCAGTTACTCGTATTTGCAGAAGGCTTTCTTT
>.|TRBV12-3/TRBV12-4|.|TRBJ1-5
CASSLQKNQPQHF
TGTGCCAGCAGTTTGCAGAAAAATCAGCCCCAGCATTTT
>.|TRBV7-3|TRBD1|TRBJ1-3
CASSTGRDRLGNTIYF
TGTGCCAGCAGCACCGGTCGGGACAGACTAGGAAACACCATATATTTT
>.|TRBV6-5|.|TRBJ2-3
CASSHRGARKDTQYF
TGTGCCAGCAGCCACCGGGGGGCCAGGAAAGATACGCAGTATTTT
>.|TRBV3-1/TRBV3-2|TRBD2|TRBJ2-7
CASSLRGGKNEQYF
TGTGCCAGCAGCCTGCGGGGGGGCAAGAACGAGCAGTACTTC
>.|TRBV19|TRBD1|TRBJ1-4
CASTGTGGLGGEKLFF
TGTGCCAGCACCGGGACAGGGGGTCTTGGAGGTGAAAAACTGTTTTTT
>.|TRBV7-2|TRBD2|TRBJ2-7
CASSQTSGGGYEQYF
TGTGCCAGCAGCCAGACTAGCGGGGGGGGTTACGAGCAGTACTTC
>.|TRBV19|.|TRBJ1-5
CASSPGASNQPQHF
TGTGCCAGTAGCCCAGGGGCTAGCAATCAGCCCCAGCATTTT
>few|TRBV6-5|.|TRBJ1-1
CASSPRLDTEAFF
TGTGCCAGCAGTCCTCGGTTAGACACTGAAGCTTTCTTT
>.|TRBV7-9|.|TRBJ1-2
CASSDRGRNGYTF
TGTGCCAGCAGCGACCGGGGTAGGAATGGCTACACCTTC
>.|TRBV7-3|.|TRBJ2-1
CASSPGTFGEQFF
TGTGCCAGCAGCCCCGGGACTTTCGGTGAGCAGTTCTTC
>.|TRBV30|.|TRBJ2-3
CAWSVSSSTDTQYF
TGTGCCTGGAGTGTATCTAGTAGCACAGATACGCAGTATTTT
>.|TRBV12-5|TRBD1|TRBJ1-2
CASGPGTGNRGYTF
TGTGCTAGTGGTCCCGGGACAGGGAACAGGGGCTACACCTTC
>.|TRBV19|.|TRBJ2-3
CASSYREPDTQYF
TGTGCCAGTAGTTACAGGGAACCAGATACGCAGTATTTT
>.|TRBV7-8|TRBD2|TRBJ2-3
CASSLGLASGVTDTQYF
TGTGCCAGCAGCTTAGGTCTGGCTAGCGGGGTTACAGATACGCAGTATTTT
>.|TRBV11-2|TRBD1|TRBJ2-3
CASSLDVAGGLDTQYF
TGTGCCAGCAGCTTAGATGTGGCAGGGGGTTTAGATACGCAGTATTTT
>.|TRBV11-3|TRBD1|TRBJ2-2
CASSSQGAIGTGELFF
TGTGCCAGCAGCTCGCAGGGGGCGATCGGCACCGGGGAGCTGTTTTTT